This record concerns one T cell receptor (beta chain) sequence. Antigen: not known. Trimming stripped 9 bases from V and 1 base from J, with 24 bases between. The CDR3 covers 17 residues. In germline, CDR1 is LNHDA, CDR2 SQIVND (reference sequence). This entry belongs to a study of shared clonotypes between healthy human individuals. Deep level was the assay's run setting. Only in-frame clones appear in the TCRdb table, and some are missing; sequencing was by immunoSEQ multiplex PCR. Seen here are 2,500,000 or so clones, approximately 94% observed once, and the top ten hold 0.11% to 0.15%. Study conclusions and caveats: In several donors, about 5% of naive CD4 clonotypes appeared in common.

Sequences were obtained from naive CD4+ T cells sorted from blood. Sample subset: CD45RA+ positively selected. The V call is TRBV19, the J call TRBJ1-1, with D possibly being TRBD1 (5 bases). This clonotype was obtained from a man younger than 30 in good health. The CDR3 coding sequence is TGTGCCAGCCAAAGCGGGGCCGGGGGATCGAGGAACACTGAAGCTTTCTTT. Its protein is CASQSGAGGSRNTEAFF.